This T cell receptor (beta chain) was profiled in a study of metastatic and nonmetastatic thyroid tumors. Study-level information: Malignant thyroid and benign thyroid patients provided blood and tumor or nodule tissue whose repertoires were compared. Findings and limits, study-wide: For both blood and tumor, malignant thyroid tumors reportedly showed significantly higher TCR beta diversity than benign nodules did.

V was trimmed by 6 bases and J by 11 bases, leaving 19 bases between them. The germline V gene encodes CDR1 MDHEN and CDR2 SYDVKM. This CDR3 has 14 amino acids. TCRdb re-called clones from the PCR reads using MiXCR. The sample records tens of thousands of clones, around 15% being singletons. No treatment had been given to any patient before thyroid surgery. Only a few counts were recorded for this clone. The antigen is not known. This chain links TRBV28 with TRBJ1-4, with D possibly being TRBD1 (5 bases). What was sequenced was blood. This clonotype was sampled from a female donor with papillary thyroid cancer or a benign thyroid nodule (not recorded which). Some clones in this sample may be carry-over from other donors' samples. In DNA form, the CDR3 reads TGTGCCAGCAGCCCCCTGGCCGGACACAAGAAACTGTTTTTT. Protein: CASSPLAGHKKLFF.